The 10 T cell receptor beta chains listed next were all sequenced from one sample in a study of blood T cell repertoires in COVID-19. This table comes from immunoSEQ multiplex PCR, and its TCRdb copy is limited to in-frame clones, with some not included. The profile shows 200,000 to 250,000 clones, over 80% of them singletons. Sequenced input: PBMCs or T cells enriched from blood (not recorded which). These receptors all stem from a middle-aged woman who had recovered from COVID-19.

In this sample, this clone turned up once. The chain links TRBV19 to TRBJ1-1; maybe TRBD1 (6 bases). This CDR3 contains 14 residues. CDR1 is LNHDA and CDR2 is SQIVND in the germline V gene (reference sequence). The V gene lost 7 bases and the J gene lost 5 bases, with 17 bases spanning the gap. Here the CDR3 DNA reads TGTGCCAGTAACCGTAAAGGGGGATGGACTGAAGCTTTCTTT. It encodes CASNRKGGWTEAFF.

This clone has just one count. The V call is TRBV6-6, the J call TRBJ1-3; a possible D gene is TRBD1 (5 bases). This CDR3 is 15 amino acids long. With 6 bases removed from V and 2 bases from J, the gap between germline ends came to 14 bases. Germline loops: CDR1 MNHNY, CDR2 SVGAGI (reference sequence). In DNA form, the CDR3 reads TGTGCCAGCAGCCCGGGAGGGGTTACTGGAAACACCATATATTTT. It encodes CASSPGGVTGNTIYF.

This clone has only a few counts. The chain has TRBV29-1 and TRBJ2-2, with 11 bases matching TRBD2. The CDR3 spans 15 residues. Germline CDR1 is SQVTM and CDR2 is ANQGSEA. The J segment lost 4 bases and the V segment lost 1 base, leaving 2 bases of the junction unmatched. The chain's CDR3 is CSVEVAGGSTGELFF. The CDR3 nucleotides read TGCAGCGTTGAAGTAGCGGGAGGGAGCACCGGGGAGCTGTTTTTT.

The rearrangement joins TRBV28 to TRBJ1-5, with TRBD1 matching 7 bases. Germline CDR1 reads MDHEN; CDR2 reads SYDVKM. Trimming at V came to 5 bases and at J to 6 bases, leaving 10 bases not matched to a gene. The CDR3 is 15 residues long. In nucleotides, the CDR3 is TGTGCCAGCAGTCCGAAACAGGGGATCGGTCAGCCCCAGCATTTT. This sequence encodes CASSPKQGIGQPQHF. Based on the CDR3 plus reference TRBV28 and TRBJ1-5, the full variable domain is DVKVTQSSRYLVKRTGEKVFLECVQDMDHENMFWYRQDPGLGLRLIYFSYDVKMKEKGDIPEGYSVSREKKERFSLILESASTNQTSMYLCASSPKQGIGQPQHFGDGTRLSIL.

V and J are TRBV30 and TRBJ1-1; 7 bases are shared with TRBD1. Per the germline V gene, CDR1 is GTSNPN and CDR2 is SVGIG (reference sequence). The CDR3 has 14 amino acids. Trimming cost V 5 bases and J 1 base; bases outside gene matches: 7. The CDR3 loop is CAWGRGQTNTEAFF. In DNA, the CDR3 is TGTGCCTGGGGACGGGGACAGACGAACACTGAAGCTTTCTTT.

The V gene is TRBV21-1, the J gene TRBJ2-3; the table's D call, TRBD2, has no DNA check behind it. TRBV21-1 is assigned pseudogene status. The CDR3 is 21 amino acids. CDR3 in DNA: TGTGCCAGCAGCAAACTGGTGGAAACCGGGACTAGCGGGAGAGGCACAGATACGCAGTATTTT. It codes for CASSKLVETGTSGRGTDTQYF.

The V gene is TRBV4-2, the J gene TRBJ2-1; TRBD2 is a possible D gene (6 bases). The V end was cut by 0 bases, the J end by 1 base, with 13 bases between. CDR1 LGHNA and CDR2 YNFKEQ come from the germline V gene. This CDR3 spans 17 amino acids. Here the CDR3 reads CASSQDVGGLSYNEQFF. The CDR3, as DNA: TGTGCCAGCAGCCAAGACGTTGGAGGGCTTTCCTACAATGAGCAGTTCTTC.

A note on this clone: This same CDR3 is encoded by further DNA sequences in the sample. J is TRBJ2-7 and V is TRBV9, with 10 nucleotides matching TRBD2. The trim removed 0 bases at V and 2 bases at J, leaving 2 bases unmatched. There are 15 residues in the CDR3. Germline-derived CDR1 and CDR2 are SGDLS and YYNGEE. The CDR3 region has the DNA TGTGCCAGCAGCGTAGGGACTAGCGGTACCTACGAGCAGTACTTC. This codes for CASSVGTSGTYEQYF.

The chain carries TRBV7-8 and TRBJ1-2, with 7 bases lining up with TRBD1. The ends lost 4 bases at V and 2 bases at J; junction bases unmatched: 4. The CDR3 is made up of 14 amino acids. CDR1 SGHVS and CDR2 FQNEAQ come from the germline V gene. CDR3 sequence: CASSSRDRNYGYTF. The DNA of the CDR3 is TGTGCCAGCAGCTCCAGGGACAGAAACTATGGCTACACCTTC.

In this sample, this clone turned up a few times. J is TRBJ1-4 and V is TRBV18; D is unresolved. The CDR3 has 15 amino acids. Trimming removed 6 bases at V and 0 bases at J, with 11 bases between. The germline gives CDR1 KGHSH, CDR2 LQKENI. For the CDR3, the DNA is TGTGCCAGCTCGCTCACAGCAGCAACTAATGAAAAACTGTTTTTT. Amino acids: CASSLTAATNEKLFF.